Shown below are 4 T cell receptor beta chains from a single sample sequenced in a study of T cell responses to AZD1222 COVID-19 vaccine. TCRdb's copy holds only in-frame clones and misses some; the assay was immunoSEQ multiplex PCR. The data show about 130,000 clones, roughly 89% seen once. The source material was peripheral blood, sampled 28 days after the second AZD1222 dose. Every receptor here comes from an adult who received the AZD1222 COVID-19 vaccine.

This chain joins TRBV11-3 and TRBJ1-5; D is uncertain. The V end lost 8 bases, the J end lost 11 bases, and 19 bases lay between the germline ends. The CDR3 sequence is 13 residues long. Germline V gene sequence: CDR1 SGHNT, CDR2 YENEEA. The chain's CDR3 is CASEWQANRAQHF. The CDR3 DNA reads TGTGCCAGCGAGTGGCAGGCCAATAGAGCCCAGCATTTT. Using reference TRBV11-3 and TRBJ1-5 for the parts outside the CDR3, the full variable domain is EAGVVQSPRYKIIEKKQPVAFWCNPISGHNTLYWYLQNLGQGPELLIRYENEEAVDDSQLPKDRFSAERLKGVDSTLKIQPAELGDSAVYLCASEWQANRAQHFGDGTRLSIL.

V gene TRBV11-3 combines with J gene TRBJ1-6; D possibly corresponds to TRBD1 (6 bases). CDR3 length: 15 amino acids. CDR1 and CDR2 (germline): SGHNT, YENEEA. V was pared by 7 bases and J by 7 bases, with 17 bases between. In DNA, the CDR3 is TGTGCCAGCACCTCGAGCGGGGGCATAAATTCACCCCTCCACTTT. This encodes CASTSSGGINSPLHF.

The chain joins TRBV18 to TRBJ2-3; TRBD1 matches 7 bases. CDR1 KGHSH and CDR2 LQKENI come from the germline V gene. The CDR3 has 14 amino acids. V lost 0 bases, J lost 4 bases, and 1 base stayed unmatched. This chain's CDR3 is CASSPPTGADTQYF. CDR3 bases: TGTGCCAGCTCACCACCAACAGGGGCAGATACGCAGTATTTT.

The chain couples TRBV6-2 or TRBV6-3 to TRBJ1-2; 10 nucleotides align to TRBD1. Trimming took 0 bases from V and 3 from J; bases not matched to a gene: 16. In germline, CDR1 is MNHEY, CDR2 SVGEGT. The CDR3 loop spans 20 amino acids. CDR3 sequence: CASSYSFFGTGVEEDYGYTF. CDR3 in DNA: TGTGCCAGCAGTTACTCTTTTTTCGGGACAGGGGTAGAGGAAGACTATGGCTACACCTTC.